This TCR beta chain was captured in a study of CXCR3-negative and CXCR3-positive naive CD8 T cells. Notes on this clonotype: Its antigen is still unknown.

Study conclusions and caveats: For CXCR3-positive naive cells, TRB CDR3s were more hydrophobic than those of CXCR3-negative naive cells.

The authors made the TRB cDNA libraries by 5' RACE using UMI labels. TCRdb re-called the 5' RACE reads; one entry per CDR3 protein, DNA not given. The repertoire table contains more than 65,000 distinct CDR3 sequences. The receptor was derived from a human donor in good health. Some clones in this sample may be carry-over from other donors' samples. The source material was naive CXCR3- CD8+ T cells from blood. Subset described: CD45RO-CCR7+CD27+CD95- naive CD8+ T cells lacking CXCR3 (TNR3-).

The CDR3 spells CASSPTGDPGNTIYF. The chain links TRBV7-6 to TRBJ1-3; there is no DNA to check the TCRdb D call of TRBD1. Germline-derived CDR1 and CDR2 are SGHVS and FNYEAQ. The CDR3 extends over 15 amino acids.